This TCR beta chain was recovered during a study of shared clonotypes between healthy human individuals. Study outcomes and limitations: Depth was large, yet rarefaction showed that sorted-subset sequencing was incomplete.

As to this clone: Its matching antigen is unknown.

This CDR3 is 15 amino acids long. Per germline, CDR1 SGHTA and CDR2 FQGTGA. V shed 2 bases and J 6 bases; nucleotides not matched to a gene: 8. Naive CD8 populations comprised CD45RO-negative cells positively selected for CCR7, excluding terminally differentiated effector memory CD45RA+ cells. Those who donated, Caucasian adults without exception, all lived in Nashville, Tennessee. Method: immunoSEQ multiplex PCR; TCRdb's copy keeps in-frame clones and lacks some. The profile shows about 2,200,000 clones, approximately 94% of them singletons. The sequenced material came from naive CD8+ T cells from PBMCs. V gene TRBV7-3 combines with J gene TRBJ1-1, with 8 bases matching TRBD1. The receptor comes from a man younger than 35 in good health. Some clones in this sample may be carry-over from other donors' samples. CDR3 in DNA: TGTGCCAGCAGCTTATTGGCAGGGGGCGCCTCTGAAGCTTTCTTT. It specifies CASSLLAGGASEAFF. Using reference TRBV7-3 and TRBJ1-1 for the parts outside the CDR3, the full variable domain is GAGVSQTPSNKVTEKGKYVELRCDPISGHTALYWYRQSLGQGPEFLIYFQGTGAADDSGLPNDRFFAVRPEGSVSTLKIQRTERGDSAVYLCASSLLAGGASEAFFGQGTRLTVV.